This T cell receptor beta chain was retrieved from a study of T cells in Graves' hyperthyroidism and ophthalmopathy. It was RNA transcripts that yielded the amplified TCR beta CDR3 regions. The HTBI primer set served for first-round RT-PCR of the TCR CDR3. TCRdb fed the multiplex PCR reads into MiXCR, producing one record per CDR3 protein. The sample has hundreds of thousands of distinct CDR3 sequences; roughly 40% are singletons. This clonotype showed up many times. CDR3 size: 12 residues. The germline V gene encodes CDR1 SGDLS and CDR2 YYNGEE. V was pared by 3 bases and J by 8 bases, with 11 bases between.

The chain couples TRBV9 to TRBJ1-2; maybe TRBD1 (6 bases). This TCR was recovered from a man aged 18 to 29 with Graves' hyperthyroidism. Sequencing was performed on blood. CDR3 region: CASSGGGTGYTF. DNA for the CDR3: TGTGCCAGCAGCGGAGGGGGGACCGGCTACACCTTC.